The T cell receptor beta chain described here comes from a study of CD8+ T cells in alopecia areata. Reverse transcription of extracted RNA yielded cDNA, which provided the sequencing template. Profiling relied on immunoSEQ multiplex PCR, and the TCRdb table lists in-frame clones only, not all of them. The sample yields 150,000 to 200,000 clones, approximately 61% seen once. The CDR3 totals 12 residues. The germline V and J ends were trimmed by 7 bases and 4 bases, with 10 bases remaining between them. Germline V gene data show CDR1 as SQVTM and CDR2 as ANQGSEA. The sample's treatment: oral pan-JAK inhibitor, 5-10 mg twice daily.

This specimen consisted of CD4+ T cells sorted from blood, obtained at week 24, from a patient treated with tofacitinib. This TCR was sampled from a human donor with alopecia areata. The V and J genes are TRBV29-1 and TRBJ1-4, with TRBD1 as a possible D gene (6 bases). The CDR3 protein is CSAGTNNEKLFF. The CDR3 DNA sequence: TGCAGCGCCGGGACAAATAATGAAAAACTGTTTTTT.